The clone carrying this T cell receptor beta chain was recorded a few times. Its antigen is not identified. The data are from a study of blood T cells in healthy people across ages. General observations from the study: Age advanced and TCR beta diversity per million T cells fell, roughly linearly. Long-lived donors had more naive CD4+ cells and higher diversity than aged donors.

This CDR3 is built from 15 residues. Trimming cost V 5 bases and J 3 bases; bases outside gene matches: 10. Per the germline V gene, CDR1 is PRHDT and CDR2 is FYEKMQ (reference sequence). Next came a second PCR, run for about 7 to 12 cycles, which used a sample-barcoded 5' primer along with a J-beta primer mix. One entry per CDR3 protein, called by TCRdb with MiXCR from the 5' RACE reads. The sample shows over a million distinct CDR3 sequences, about 25% of them seen only once. The same sample was also studied in work on T cells of mothers and their children.

The chain employs TRBV13 and TRBJ2-7; 7 positions match TRBD2. This sequence originates from a girl aged 2 to 9 in good health. Specimen: blood. The CDR3 nucleotides read TGTGCCAGCAGCCGGGAGGCGGAAGGGTTCTACGAGCAGTACTTC. It codes for CASSREAEGFYEQYF.